The 7 T cell receptor beta chains given below trace back to one sample, sequenced in a study of blood T cell repertoires in COVID-19. The protocol was immunoSEQ multiplex PCR, while the TCRdb copy is restricted to in-frame clones and leaves out a portion. The table lists around 140,000 clones, 70% to 90% of them singletons. The sample consisted of peripheral blood. These receptors were collected from a middle-aged man with acute or convalescent COVID-19.

The CDR3: CASSSWDRGRTGELFF. The CDR3 coding sequence is TGTGCCAGCTCAAGCTGGGACAGGGGGCGCACCGGGGAGCTGTTTTTT. V gene TRBV18 combines with J gene TRBJ2-2; the match to TRBD1 covers 12 bases. This CDR3 spans 16 amino acids. Trimming removed 5 bases from V and 4 bases from J; junction bases left unmatched: 5. The germline gives CDR1 KGHSH, CDR2 LQKENI.

V and J are TRBV11-2 and TRBJ1-1, with no clear D. The CDR3 contains 16 residues. Trimming shortened V by 2 bases and J by 4 bases, and 17 bases separated the two germline ends. In germline, CDR1 is SGHAT, CDR2 FQNNGV. The CDR3 loop reads CASSLILSGGSTEAFF. CDR3 nucleotide sequence: TGTGCCAGCAGCTTAATACTTTCGGGAGGGAGCACTGAAGCTTTCTTT.

This clone was found once. This chain joins TRBV6-5 and TRBJ2-5; a possible D gene is TRBD2 (6 bases). Germline V lookup: CDR1 MNHEY, CDR2 SVGAGI. Trimming removed 6 bases from V and 1 base from J, with 15 bases in between. The length of the CDR3 is 15 residues. The CDR3 loop reads CASSNDGGLQETQYF. The CDR3 nucleotides are TGTGCCAGCAGCAACGACGGAGGGCTCCAAGAGACCCAGTACTTC.

The chain links TRBV7-8 to TRBJ2-1, with 13 bases lining up with TRBD2. This CDR3 comprises 20 residues. The trim removed 5 bases at V and 10 bases at J, leaving 23 bases unmatched. In germline, CDR1 is SGHVS, CDR2 FQNEAQ. This CDR3 reads CASSRGTSGMVDLGPEEQFF. The CDR3 DNA sequence: TGTGCCAGCAGCCGAGGGACTAGCGGGATGGTAGATCTGGGACCGGAGGAGCAGTTCTTC.

This clone was observed a single time. The same CDR3 can be traced to other DNA sequences in this sample. The chain has TRBV5-1 and TRBJ1-2; 7 positions match TRBD1. V dropped 0 bases and J dropped 5; count of bases not matched to a gene: 4. Germline V gene data show CDR1 as SGHRS and CDR2 as YFSETQ. The CDR3 runs 14 residues. CDR3 sequence (DNA): TGCGCCAGCAGCTTGGGGACAGGACCGTATGGCTACACCTTC. It yields the protein CASSLGTGPYGYTF.

The chain carries TRBV5-1 and TRBJ1-1; D ambiguous. The CDR3 is made up of 13 amino acids. V gave up 0 bases and J gave up 7 bases, with 10 bases separating them. The V gene's germline CDR1 is SGHRS and CDR2 YFSETQ. The DNA of the CDR3 is TGCGCCAGCAGCTTGGTGAGGGCTAGTGAAGCTTTCTTT. The encoded protein is CASSLVRASEAFF. Full variable domain (missing parts from reference TRBV5-1 and TRBJ1-1): KAGVTQTPRYLIKTRGQQVTLSCSPISGHRSVSWYQQTPGQGLQFLFEYFSETQRNKGNFPGRFSGRQFSNSRSEMNVSTLELGDSALYLCASSLVRASEAFFGQGTRLTVV.

A single count supports this clone. The V gene is TRBV11-3, the J gene TRBJ2-7, with D perhaps matching TRBD1 (6 bases). Germline V gene sequence: CDR1 SGHNT, CDR2 YENEEA. V gave up 5 bases and J gave up 4 bases, with 9 bases separating them. The CDR3 contains 12 residues. The CDR3 protein is CASSQTGYEQYF. The CDR3 region has the DNA TGTGCCAGCAGCCAGACAGGTTACGAGCAGTACTTC.